This TCR beta chain comes out of a study of T cells after yellow fever vaccination. Study-wide results and limits: Most clones from primary vaccination resurfaced after the booster (96% CD4, less than 90% CD8).

TCRdb reanalysed the 5' RACE reads using MiXCR and keeps one entry per CDR3 protein. The sample yields around 250,000 distinct CDR3 sequences, 6.5% to 8.5% seen once. Per germline, CDR1 DFQATT and CDR2 SNEGSKA (reference sequence). Trimming at V came to 6 bases and at J to 0 bases, leaving 9 bases not matched to a gene. CDR3 length: 15 amino acids. This clonotype was recorded at least ten times. Its antigen is currently unknown. The chain employs TRBV20-1 and TRBJ2-7; 9 positions agree with TRBD2. The sequencing here drew on CD4+ T cells sorted from PBMCs, taken 15 days after the yellow fever booster vaccination. The TCR originated in a man aged 30-40 years who received the YFV17D yellow fever vaccine. CDR3 nucleotide sequence: TGCAGTGCCCCTGTTAGCGGGGGACTCTCCTACGAGCAGTACTTC. This encodes CSAPVSGGLSYEQYF.